This TCR beta chain was recorded in a study of cytomegalovirus exposure and HLA in healthy donors. Study-wide context: Early on, a data release was issued that held 80 million or so unique TCRs from HLA-typed donors.

Regarding the study as a whole: Beyond CMV serostatus, there was no information to go on about immune exposure. In a later analysis, the majority of CMV-associated beta chains seemingly showed HLA restriction.

Concerning this clone: Its antigen is not known.

PCR amplification relied on 60 Vbeta primers (plus 13 Jbeta primers). This table comes from immunoSEQ multiplex PCR, and its TCRdb copy is limited to in-frame clones, with some not included. The sample carries some 200,000 clones, approximately 90% recorded once. Germline values: CDR1 LNHNV, CDR2 YYDKDF (reference sequence). V dropped 0 bases and J dropped 2 bases, with 13 bases sitting between them. The CDR3 contains 16 residues. The gene calls are TRBV15 and TRBJ1-2; D call uncertain. Sequenced sample: PBMCs. The receptor was derived from a woman between 18 and 29 years old in good health and CMV-seronegative. For the CDR3, the DNA is TGTGCCACCAGCAGAGATGTGGAGGGAGTGAACTATGGCTACACCTTC. Translating it yields CATSRDVEGVNYGYTF.